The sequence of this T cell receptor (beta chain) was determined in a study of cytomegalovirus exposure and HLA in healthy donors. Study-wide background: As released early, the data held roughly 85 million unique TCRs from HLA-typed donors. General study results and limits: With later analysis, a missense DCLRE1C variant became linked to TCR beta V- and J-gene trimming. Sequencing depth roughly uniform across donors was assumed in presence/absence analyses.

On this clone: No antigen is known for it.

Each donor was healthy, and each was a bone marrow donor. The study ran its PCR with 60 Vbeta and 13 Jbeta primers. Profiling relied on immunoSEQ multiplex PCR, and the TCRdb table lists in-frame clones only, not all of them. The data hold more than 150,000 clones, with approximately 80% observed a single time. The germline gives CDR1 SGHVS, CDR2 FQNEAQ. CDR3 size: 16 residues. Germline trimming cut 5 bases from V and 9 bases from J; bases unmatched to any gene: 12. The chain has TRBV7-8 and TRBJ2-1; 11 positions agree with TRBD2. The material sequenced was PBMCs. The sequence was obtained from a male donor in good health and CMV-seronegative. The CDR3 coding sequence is TGTGCCAGCAGCGAGGACCCTAGCGGGGGGAGTGGTGAGCAGTTCTTC. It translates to CASSEDPSGGSGEQFF.